This T cell receptor beta chain is drawn from a study of T cell repertoires in cytomegalovirus infection. The CDR3 spans 16 residues. The germline gives CDR1 KGHDR, CDR2 SFDVKD. V dropped 2 bases and J dropped 2; count of bases not matched to a gene: 4. Via MiXCR, TCRdb re-called the reads, giving one row per CDR3 protein. The sample yields around 740,000 distinct CDR3 sequences, 35% to 45% seen once. Material for sequencing was PBMCs. This clonotype was obtained from a human donor in good health (CMV status not recorded). Some clones in this sample may be carry-over from other donors' samples. V is TRBV24-1 and J is TRBJ2-1; TRBD1 matches at 8 bases. CDR3 DNA: TGTGCCACCAGTGATTCACAGGGGGAGGCCTACAATGAGCAGTTCTTC. It encodes CATSDSQGEAYNEQFF.